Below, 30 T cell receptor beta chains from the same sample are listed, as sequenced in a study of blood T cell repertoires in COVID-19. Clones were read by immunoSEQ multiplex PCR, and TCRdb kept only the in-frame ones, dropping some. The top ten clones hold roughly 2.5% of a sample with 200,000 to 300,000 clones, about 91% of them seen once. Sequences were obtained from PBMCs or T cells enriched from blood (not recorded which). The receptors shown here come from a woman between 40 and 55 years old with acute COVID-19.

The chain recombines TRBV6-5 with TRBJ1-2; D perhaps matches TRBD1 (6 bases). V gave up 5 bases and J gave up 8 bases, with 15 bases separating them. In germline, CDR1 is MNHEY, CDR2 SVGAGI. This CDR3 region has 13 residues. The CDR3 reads CASSLRAGDGYTF. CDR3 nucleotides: TGTGCCAGCAGTCTTCGGGCAGGGGACGGCTACACCTTC.

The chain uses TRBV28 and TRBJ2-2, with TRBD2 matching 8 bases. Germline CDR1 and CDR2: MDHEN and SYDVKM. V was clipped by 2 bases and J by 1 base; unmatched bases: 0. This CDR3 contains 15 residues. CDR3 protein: CASSLAGGNTGELFF. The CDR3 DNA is TGTGCCAGCAGTTTAGCGGGAGGGAACACCGGGGAGCTGTTTTTT.

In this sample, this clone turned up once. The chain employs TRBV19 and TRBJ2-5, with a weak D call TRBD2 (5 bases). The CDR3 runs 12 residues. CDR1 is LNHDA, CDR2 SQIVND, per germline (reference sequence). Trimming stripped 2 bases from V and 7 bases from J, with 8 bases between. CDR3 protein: CASSIFEGTQYF. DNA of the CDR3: TGTGCCAGTAGTATATTTGAGGGGACCCAGTACTTC.

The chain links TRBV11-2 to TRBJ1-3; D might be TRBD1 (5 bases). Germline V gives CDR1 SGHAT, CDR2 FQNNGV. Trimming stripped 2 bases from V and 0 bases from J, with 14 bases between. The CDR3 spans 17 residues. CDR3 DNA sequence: TGTGCCAGCAGCTTAAGAGCGGGACGGTCCTCTGGAAACACCATATATTTT. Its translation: CASSLRAGRSSGNTIYF.

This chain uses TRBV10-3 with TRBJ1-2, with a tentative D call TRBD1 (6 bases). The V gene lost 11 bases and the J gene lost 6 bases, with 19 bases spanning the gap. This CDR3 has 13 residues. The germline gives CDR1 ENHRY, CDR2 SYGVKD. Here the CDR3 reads CAGKDSPEDGYTF. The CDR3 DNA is TGTGCCGGAAAGGACAGCCCCGAGGATGGCTACACCTTC.

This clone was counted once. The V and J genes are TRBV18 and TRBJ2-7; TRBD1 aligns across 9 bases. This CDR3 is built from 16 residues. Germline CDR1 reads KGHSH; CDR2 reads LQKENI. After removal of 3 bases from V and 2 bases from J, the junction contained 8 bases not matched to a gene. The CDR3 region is CASSPTGQGFPYEQYV. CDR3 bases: TGTGCCAGCTCACCTACGGGACAGGGTTTCCCCTACGAGCAGTACGTC.

CDR3 region: CASSSQGQGVSDTQYF. CDR3 in DNA: TGCGCCAGCAGCTCGCAGGGACAGGGTGTTTCAGATACGCAGTATTTT. V is TRBV5-1 and J is TRBJ2-3; 9 nucleotides agree with TRBD1. V was clipped by 3 bases and J by 4 bases; unmatched bases: 9. CDR1 and CDR2 from the germline V gene are SGHRS and YFSETQ. The CDR3 spans 16 residues.

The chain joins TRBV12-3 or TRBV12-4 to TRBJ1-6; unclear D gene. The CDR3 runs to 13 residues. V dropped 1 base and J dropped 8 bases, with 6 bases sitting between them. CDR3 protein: CASSLGGDSPLHF. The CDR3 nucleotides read TGTGCCAGCAGTTTAGGGGGAGATTCACCCCTCCACTTT.

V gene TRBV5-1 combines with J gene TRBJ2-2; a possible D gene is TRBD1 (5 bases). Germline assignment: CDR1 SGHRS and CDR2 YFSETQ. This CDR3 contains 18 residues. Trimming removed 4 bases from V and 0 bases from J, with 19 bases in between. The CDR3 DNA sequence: TGCGCCAGCAGCCCGGGCCTCCGGGCAGGGCCGAACACCGGGGAGCTGTTTTTT. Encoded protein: CASSPGLRAGPNTGELFF.

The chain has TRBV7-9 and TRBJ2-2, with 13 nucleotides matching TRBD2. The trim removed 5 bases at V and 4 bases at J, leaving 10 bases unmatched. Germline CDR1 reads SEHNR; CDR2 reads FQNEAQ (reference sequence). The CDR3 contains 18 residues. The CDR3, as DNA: TGTGCCAGCAGCACAGGGGGACTAGCGGGACAAGCCACCGGGGAGCTGTTTTTT. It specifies CASSTGGLAGQATGELFF.

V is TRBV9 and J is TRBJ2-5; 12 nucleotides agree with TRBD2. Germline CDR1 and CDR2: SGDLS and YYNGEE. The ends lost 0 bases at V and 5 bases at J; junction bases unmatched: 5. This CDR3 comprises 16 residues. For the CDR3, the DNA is TGTGCCAGCAGCGTAGCTAGCGGGAGGGCCCTCGAGACCCAGTACTTC. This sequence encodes CASSVASGRALETQYF.

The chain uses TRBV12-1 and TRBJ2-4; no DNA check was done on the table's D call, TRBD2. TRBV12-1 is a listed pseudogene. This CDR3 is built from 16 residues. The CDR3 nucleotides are TGTGCCAGCAGCTCTCCTAGCGGGGGGACCAAAAACATTCAGTACTTC. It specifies CASSSPSGGTKNIQYF.

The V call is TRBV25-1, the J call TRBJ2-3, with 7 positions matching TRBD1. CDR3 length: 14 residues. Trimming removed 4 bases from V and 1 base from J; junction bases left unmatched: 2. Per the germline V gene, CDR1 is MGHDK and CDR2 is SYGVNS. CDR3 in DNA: TGTGCCAGCAGTGGGGACAGCGGCACAGATACGCAGTATTTT. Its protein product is CASSGDSGTDTQYF. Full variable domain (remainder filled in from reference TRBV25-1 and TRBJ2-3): EADIYQTPRYLVIGTGKKITLECSQTMGHDKMYWYQQDPGMELHLIHYSYGVNSTEKGDLSSESTVSRIRTEHFPLTLESARPSHTSQYLCASSGDSGTDTQYFGPGTRLTVL.

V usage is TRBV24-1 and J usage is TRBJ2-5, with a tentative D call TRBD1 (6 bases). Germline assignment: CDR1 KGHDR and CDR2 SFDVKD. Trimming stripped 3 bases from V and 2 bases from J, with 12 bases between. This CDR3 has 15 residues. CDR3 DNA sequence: TGTGCCACCAGTGATGACAGGCTAGGTCAAGAGACCCAGTACTTC. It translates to CATSDDRLGQETQYF.

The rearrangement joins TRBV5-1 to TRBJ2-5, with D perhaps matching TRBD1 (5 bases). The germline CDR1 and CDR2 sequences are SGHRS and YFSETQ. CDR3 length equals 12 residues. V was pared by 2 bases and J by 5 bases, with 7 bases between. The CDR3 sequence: CASSFSGETQYF. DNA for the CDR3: TGCGCCAGCAGCTTCTCAGGGGAGACCCAGTACTTC.

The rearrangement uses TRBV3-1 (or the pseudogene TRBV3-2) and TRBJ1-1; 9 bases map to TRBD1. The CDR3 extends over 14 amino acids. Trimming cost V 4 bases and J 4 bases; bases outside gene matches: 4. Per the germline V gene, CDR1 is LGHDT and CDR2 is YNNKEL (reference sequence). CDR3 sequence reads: CASSPLTGGTEAFF. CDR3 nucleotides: TGTGCCAGCAGCCCATTGACAGGGGGCACTGAAGCTTTCTTT.

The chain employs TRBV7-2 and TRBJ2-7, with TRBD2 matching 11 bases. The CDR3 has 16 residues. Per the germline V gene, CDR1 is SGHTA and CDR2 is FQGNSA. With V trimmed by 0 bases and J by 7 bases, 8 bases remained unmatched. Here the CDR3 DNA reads TGTGCCAGCAGCTTAGCCAGGTTACTAGCGGGGGAAGAGCAGTACTTC. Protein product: CASSLARLLAGEEQYF.

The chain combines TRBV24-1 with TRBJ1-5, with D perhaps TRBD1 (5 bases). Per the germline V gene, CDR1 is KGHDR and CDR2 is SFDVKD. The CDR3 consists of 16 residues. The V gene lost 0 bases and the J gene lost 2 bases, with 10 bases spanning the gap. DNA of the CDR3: TGTGCCACCAGTGATTTGCGCAGGGCAGGCAATCAGCCCCAGCATTTT. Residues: CATSDLRRAGNQPQHF.

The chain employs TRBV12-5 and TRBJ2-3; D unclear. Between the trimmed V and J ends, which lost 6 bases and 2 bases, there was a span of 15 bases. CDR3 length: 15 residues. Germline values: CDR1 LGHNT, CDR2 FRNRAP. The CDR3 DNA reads TGTGCTAGTGGCTTACCCAAGAGCCACACAGATACGCAGTATTTT. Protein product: CASGLPKSHTDTQYF. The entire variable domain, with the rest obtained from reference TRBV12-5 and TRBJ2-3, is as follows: DARVTQTPRHKVTEMGQEVTMRCQPILGHNTVFWYRQTMMQGLELLAYFRNRAPLDDSGMPKDRFSAEMPDATLATLKIQPSEPRDSAVYFCASGLPKSHTDTQYFGPGTRLTVL.

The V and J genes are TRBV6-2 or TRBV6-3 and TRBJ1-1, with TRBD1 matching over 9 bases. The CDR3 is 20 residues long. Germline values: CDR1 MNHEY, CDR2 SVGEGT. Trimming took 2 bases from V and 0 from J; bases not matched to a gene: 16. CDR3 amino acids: CASSYPLRDRVEKMNTEAFF. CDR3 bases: TGTGCCAGCAGTTACCCACTCCGGGACAGGGTTGAGAAGATGAACACTGAAGCTTTCTTT.

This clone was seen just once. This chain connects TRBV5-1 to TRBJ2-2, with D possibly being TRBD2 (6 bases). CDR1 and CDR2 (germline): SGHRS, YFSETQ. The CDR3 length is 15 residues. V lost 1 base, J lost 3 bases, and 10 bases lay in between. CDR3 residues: CASSLRDSYTGELFF. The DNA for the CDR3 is TGCGCCAGCAGCTTGAGGGACTCCTACACCGGGGAGCTGTTTTTT. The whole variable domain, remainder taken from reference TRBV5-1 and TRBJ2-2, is KAGVTQTPRYLIKTRGQQVTLSCSPISGHRSVSWYQQTPGQGLQFLFEYFSETQRNKGNFPGRFSGRQFSNSRSEMNVSTLELGDSALYLCASSLRDSYTGELFFGEGSRLTVL.

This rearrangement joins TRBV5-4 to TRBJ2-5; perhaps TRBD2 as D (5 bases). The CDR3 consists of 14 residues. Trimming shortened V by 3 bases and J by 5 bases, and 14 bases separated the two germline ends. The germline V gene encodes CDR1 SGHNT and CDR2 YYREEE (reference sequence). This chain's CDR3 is CASSSPGLLETQYF. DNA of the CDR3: TGTGCCAGCAGCTCGCCGGGGTTGCTGGAGACCCAGTACTTC.

The CDR3 spells CSVSIAGGGGTQYF. The CDR3 DNA follows: TGCAGCGTTTCCATTGCTGGGGGAGGGGGGACCCAGTACTTC. The chain uses TRBV29-1 and TRBJ2-5; a weak D match, TRBD2 (7 bases). Trimming removed 5 bases from V and 7 bases from J, with 20 bases in between. The CDR3 runs 14 residues. From germline, CDR1 is SQVTM and CDR2 ANQGSEA.

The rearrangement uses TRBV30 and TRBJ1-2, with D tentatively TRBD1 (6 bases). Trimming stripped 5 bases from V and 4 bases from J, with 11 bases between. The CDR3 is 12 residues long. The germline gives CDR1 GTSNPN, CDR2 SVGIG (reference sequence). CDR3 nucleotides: TGTGCCTGGCGGGACAATCCCTATGGCTACACCTTC. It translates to CAWRDNPYGYTF.

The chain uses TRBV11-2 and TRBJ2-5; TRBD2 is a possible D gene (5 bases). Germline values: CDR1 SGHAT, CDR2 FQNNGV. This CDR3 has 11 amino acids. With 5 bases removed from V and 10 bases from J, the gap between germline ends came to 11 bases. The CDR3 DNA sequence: TGTGCCAGCAGCCTAATCCGGGACCAGTACTTC. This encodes CASSLIRDQYF.

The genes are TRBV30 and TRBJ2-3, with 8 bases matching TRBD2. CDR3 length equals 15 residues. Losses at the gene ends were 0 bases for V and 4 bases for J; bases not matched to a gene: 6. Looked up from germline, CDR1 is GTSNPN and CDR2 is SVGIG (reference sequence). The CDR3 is CAWSVHGGASDTQYF. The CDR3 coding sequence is TGTGCCTGGAGTGTACACGGGGGGGCCTCAGATACGCAGTATTTT.

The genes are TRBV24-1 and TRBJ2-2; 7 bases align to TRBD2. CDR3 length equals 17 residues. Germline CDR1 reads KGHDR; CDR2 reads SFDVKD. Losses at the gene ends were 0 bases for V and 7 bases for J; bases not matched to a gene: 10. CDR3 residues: CATSDLGGGLDGGELFF. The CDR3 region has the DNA TGTGCCACCAGTGATTTGGGGGGAGGACTAGACGGCGGGGAGCTGTTTTTT.

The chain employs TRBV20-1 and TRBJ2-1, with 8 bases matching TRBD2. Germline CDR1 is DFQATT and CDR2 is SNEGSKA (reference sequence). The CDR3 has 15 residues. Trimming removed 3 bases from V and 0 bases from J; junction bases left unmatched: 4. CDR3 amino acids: CSASVSGSSYNEQFF. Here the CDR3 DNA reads TGCAGTGCTAGTGTAAGCGGGAGCTCCTACAATGAGCAGTTCTTC.

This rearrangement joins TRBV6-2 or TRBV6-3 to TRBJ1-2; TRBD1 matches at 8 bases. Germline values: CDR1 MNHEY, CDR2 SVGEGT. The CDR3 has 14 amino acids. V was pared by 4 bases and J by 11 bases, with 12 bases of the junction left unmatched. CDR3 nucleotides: TGTGCCAGCAGTTTGACAGGGGCTGCATCAGGATACACCTTC. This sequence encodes CASSLTGAASGYTF.

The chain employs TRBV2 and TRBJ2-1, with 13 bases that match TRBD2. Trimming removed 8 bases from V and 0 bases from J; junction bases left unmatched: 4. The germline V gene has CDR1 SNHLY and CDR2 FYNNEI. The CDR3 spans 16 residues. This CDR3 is CASCRLAGGSYNEQFF. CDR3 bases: TGTGCCAGCTGCCGACTAGCGGGGGGCTCCTACAATGAGCAGTTCTTC.